The 32 T cell receptor beta chains below all came from one sample that was sequenced in a study of T cells after yellow fever vaccination. One entry per CDR3 protein, called by TCRdb with MiXCR from the 5' RACE reads. This table holds approximately 600,000 distinct CDR3 sequences, 9% to 15% found once. The sample consisted of PBMCs, taken on the day of the yellow fever booster vaccination. The receptors stem from a man aged 25-45 years who received the YFV17D yellow fever vaccine.

The rearrangement joins TRBV29-1 to TRBJ2-1; 8 bases line up with TRBD2. Germline V CDR1 and CDR2: SQVTM, ANQGSEA. V dropped 5 bases and J dropped 2; count of bases not matched to a gene: 8. CDR3 size: 15 residues. CDR3 protein: CSVTPAGGAYNEQFF. CDR3 coding DNA: TGCAGCGTTACCCCGGCGGGAGGAGCCTACAATGAGCAGTTCTTC.

The chain carries TRBV29-1 and TRBJ1-1; D is unresolved. Germline lookup yields CDR1 SQVTM and CDR2 ANQGSEA. V lost 6 bases, J lost 0 bases, and 5 bases lay in between. CDR3 size: 11 residues. CDR3 nucleotide sequence: TGCAGCGTAAGGATGAACACTGAAGCTTTCTTT. The encoded protein is CSVRMNTEAFF. Using reference TRBV29-1 and TRBJ1-1 for the parts outside the CDR3, the full variable domain is SAVISQKPSRDICQRGTSLTIQCQVDSQVTMMFWYRQQPGQSLTLIATANQGSEATYESGFVIDKFPISRPNLTFSTLTVSNMSPEDSSIYLCSVRMNTEAFFGQGTRLTVV.

This chain uses TRBV19 with TRBJ2-6, with TRBD1 matching over 8 bases. The CDR3 sequence is 17 residues long. Looked up from germline, CDR1 is LNHDA and CDR2 is SQIVND (reference sequence). V was pared by 9 bases and J by 0 bases, with 10 bases of the junction left unmatched. CDR3 loop: CASTTGDGFSGANVLTF. The DNA of the CDR3 is TGTGCCAGCACGACAGGGGACGGATTCTCTGGGGCCAACGTCCTGACTTTC.

This chain links TRBV20-1 with TRBJ1-3; D is ambiguous. CDR1 DFQATT and CDR2 SNEGSKA come from the germline V gene (reference sequence). Trimming left V 5 bases short and J 5 bases short, with 10 bases between. The CDR3 is 12 amino acids. The CDR3 coding sequence is TGCAGTGCTTCGGACGGGAGAAACACCATATATTTT. Its translation: CSASDGRNTIYF.

This clonotype has just a few counts. V gene TRBV30 combines with J gene TRBJ1-2, with D unclear. The CDR3 runs 12 residues. CDR1 and CDR2 (germline): GTSNPN, SVGIG (reference sequence). Between the trimmed V and J ends, which lost 1 base and 5 bases, there was a span of 8 bases. The CDR3 loop reads CAWSGGSYGYTF. The CDR3 DNA reads as TGTGCCTGGAGTGGCGGGTCGTATGGCTACACCTTC.

This clonotype has a count of ten or more. CDR3 nucleotides: TGTGCCAGCAGTTCTGCACCTCCGATAGCGGGAGGCCCCGGAACTGAGCAGTTCTTC. Translation gives CASSSAPPIAGGPGTEQFF. This chain links TRBV6-5 with TRBJ2-1; 10 bases line up with TRBD2. The CDR3 is made up of 19 amino acids. With 4 bases clipped from V and 9 bases from J, the junction kept 21 bases outside the gene matches. Germline assignment: CDR1 MNHEY and CDR2 SVGAGI.

The chain carries TRBV6-1 and TRBJ2-5, with 7 bases aligning to TRBD2. Germline V gene lookup returns CDR1 MNHNS and CDR2 SASEGT. The CDR3 runs 14 residues. Trimming took 7 bases from V and 5 from J; bases not matched to a gene: 10. The CDR3 DNA reads TGTGCCAGCAAATCTCGCGGAGCGGGGGAGACCCAGTACTTC. Its protein product is CASKSRGAGETQYF.

The chain recombines TRBV5-1 with TRBJ2-1; no clear D. The CDR3 is 14 residues long. V lost 0 bases to trimming and J lost 9 bases, with 13 bases between them. CDR1 is SGHRS and CDR2 is YFSETQ in the germline V gene. This CDR3 is CASSLAEPGGEQFF. CDR3 sequence (DNA): TGCGCCAGCAGCTTGGCCGAACCTGGCGGTGAGCAGTTCTTC.

The rearrangement uses TRBV24-1 and TRBJ2-1; 9 nucleotides line up with TRBD1. The CDR3 runs 16 residues. Germline trimming cut 3 bases from V and 3 bases from J; bases unmatched to any gene: 5. CDR1 and CDR2 from the germline V gene are KGHDR and SFDVKD. The CDR3 sequence is CATSDHRDRVYNEQFF. In nucleotides, the CDR3 is TGTGCCACCAGTGATCACCGGGACAGGGTCTACAATGAGCAGTTCTTC.

The rearrangement uses TRBV7-9 and TRBJ2-1, with 11 bases matching TRBD2. Per the germline V gene, CDR1 is SEHNR and CDR2 is FQNEAQ (reference sequence). This CDR3 region has 16 residues. The junction had 9 bases not matched to a gene; V was cut back by 4 bases and J by 7 bases. DNA for the CDR3: TGTGCCAGCAGCTATTCTCGACTAGCGGGATCGAATGAGCAGTTCTTC. Its protein is CASSYSRLAGSNEQFF.

This chain joins TRBV20-1 and TRBJ1-3; D remains unclear. The CDR3 consists of 13 residues. The V end lost 5 bases, the J end lost 0 bases, and 8 bases lay between the germline ends. Germline V gene sequence: CDR1 DFQATT, CDR2 SNEGSKA (reference sequence). The CDR3 sequence is CSASFSSGNTIYF. CDR3 nucleotide sequence: TGCAGTGCTTCCTTCAGCTCTGGAAACACCATATATTTT.

This clonotype was detected a few times. The chain joins TRBV2 to TRBJ2-7, with 11 positions matching TRBD2. Germline V gene lookup returns CDR1 SNHLY and CDR2 FYNNEI. The CDR3 extends over 13 amino acids. The trim removed 8 bases at V and 3 bases at J, leaving 3 bases unmatched. The CDR3 DNA sequence: TGTGCCAGCGGCGGGACTAGCGGCTACGAGCAGTACTTC. It translates to CASGGTSGYEQYF.

The chain carries TRBV20-1 and TRBJ2-7, with a weak D call TRBD2 (5 bases). Trimming removed 3 bases from V and 0 bases from J, with 18 bases in between. From germline, CDR1 is DFQATT and CDR2 SNEGSKA (reference sequence). The length of the CDR3 is 16 residues. Here the CDR3 DNA reads TGCAGTGCTAGTGGACGCTCGGGGATTTCCTCCTACGAGCAGTACTTC. Its protein is CSASGRSGISSYEQYF.

This clonotype was detected only a few times. The chain is built from TRBV9 and TRBJ1-1; D is perhaps TRBD1 (5 bases). The germline V gene encodes CDR1 SGDLS and CDR2 YYNGEE. Trimming shortened V by 4 bases and J by 5 bases, and 15 bases separated the two germline ends. This CDR3 region has 14 residues. CDR3 protein: CASSTAGGTTEAFF. The DNA for the CDR3 is TGTGCCAGCAGCACGGCTGGCGGGACTACTGAAGCTTTCTTT.

The V and J genes are TRBV5-1 and TRBJ2-1; 12 nucleotides match TRBD2. Germline lookup yields CDR1 SGHRS and CDR2 YFSETQ. V lost 0 bases and J lost 6; bases outside the gene matches: 4. The CDR3 extends over 16 amino acids. Written as DNA, the CDR3 is TGCGCCAGCAGCTTGGCGACTAGCGGGAGTACCAATGAGCAGTTCTTC. This codes for CASSLATSGSTNEQFF.

This clonotype showed up just a few times. V gene TRBV12-3 or TRBV12-4 combines with J gene TRBJ2-2; no clear D. This CDR3 is built from 15 residues. V lost 7 bases to trimming and J lost 4 bases, with 16 bases between them. The CDR3 region has the DNA TGTGCCAGCACTCCCCTCTTGGAGTTCACCGGGGAGCTGTTTTTT. It specifies CASTPLLEFTGELFF.

This clonotype was counted a few times. The rearrangement links TRBV10-2 to TRBJ2-7; TRBD1 agrees at 7 bases. V lost 6 bases to trimming and J lost 1 base; unmatched junction nucleotides: 6. Germline CDR1 and CDR2: WSHSY and SAAADI. This CDR3 has 14 amino acids. This chain's CDR3 is CASRDGTASYEQYF. The CDR3 region has the DNA TGCGCCAGCAGGGACGGGACAGCGTCCTACGAGCAGTACTTC.

This clonotype was counted a single time. This chain connects TRBV20-1 to TRBJ2-1; D uncertain. This CDR3 has 13 residues. V was trimmed by 0 bases and J by 9 bases, leaving 12 bases between them. Per the germline V gene, CDR1 is DFQATT and CDR2 is SNEGSKA (reference sequence). The CDR3 region is CSARDWKGFEQFF. CDR3 in DNA: TGCAGTGCTAGAGATTGGAAGGGCTTTGAGCAGTTCTTC.

In DNA, the CDR3 is TGTGCCAGCAGTCGAGACGGCAACTACAATGAGCAGTTCTTC. This gives the protein CASSRDGNYNEQFF. This sequence joins TRBV12-3 or TRBV12-4 and TRBJ2-1, with D hard to call. V was shortened by 5 bases and J by 3 bases, with 11 bases between the two germline ends. CDR3 length equals 14 residues.

This clonotype was observed a handful of times. The chain couples TRBV28 to TRBJ1-3; D possibly corresponds to TRBD1 (6 bases). CDR1 MDHEN and CDR2 SYDVKM come from the germline V gene. The CDR3 contains 15 residues. V lost 5 bases and J lost 0, with 11 bases in between. CDR3 protein: CASSRGQSSGNTIYF. The DNA for the CDR3 is TGTGCCAGCAGTAGAGGACAGTCCTCTGGAAACACCATATATTTT.

The genes are TRBV6-1 and TRBJ2-7, with D possibly being TRBD1 or TRBD2 (5 bases each). The CDR3 covers 15 residues. V was trimmed by 8 bases and J by 4 bases, leaving 21 bases between them. The germline V gene encodes CDR1 MNHNS and CDR2 SASEGT. CDR3 in DNA: TGTGCCAGCGCCTCCCCCCGGGACCGATCGTACGAGCAGTACTTC. As protein: CASASPRDRSYEQYF.

This clonotype was recorded a few times. The chain uses TRBV25-1 and TRBJ2-7, with no clear D. Germline V lookup: CDR1 MGHDK, CDR2 SYGVNS. The CDR3 runs to 12 residues. V lost 4 bases to trimming and J lost 0 bases, with 4 bases between them. The CDR3 sequence: CASSGNSYEQYF. The DNA of the CDR3 is TGTGCCAGCAGTGGGAACTCCTACGAGCAGTACTTC.

The CDR3 DNA follows: TGCAGCGTTAATCGACAGGTCTCTGGGGCCAACGTCCTGACTTTC. It yields the protein CSVNRQVSGANVLTF. The rearrangement links TRBV29-1 to TRBJ2-6; possible D gene TRBD1, 6 bases. Germline V lookup: CDR1 SQVTM, CDR2 ANQGSEA. This CDR3 is 15 amino acids long. V lost 5 bases to trimming and J lost 0 bases, with 11 bases between them.

This clonotype was picked up a small number of times. The rearrangement links TRBV6-1 to TRBJ2-7; unclear D gene. V lost 5 bases and J 2 bases, leaving 19 bases between the germline ends. Germline CDR1 reads MNHNS; CDR2 reads SASEGT. There are 16 residues in the CDR3. The CDR3 here is CASSPPTRQFPYEQYF. The CDR3 bases are TGTGCCAGCAGTCCTCCGACAAGGCAGTTCCCCTACGAGCAGTACTTC.

This clonotype was seen a handful of times. J is TRBJ2-2 and V is TRBV3-1; D not resolved. Looked up from germline, CDR1 is LGHDT and CDR2 is YNNKEL (reference sequence). The CDR3 sequence is 16 residues long. Between the trimmed V and J ends, which lost 2 bases and 2 bases, there was a span of 12 bases. The CDR3 protein is CASSQLNRINTGELFF. The DNA for the CDR3 is TGTGCCAGCAGCCAACTTAACCGGATTAACACCGGGGAGCTGTTTTTT.

This chain joins TRBV3-1 and TRBJ2-6; no clear D gene. The CDR3 has 14 residues. Trimming left V 3 bases short and J 0 bases short, with 3 bases between. Germline V lookup: CDR1 LGHDT, CDR2 YNNKEL (reference sequence). CDR3 nucleotide sequence: TGTGCCAGCAGCCATGCCTCTGGGGCCAACGTCCTGACTTTC. This translates into CASSHASGANVLTF. Filled out from reference TRBV3-1 and TRBJ2-6, the complete variable domain reads DTAVSQTPKYLVTQMGNDKSIKCEQNLGHDTMYWYKQDSKKFLKIMFSYNNKELIINETVPNRFSPKSPDKAHLNLHINSLELGDSAVYFCASSHASGANVLTFGAGSRLTVL.

The chain joins TRBV7-2 to TRBJ2-7, with 9 bases aligning to TRBD1. Germline-derived CDR1 and CDR2 are SGHTA and FQGNSA. The CDR3 is 16 amino acids. V was clipped by 3 bases and J by 4 bases; unmatched bases: 10. CDR3 sequence: CASSLAGQGTPYEQYF. The CDR3 nucleotides read TGTGCCAGCAGCTTGGCGGGACAGGGAACGCCATACGAGCAGTACTTC.

The chain combines TRBV9 with TRBJ2-7; 8 positions agree with TRBD2. The CDR3 consists of 15 residues. Unmatched junction bases numbered 4, after V lost 0 bases and J lost 2 bases. CDR1 and CDR2 from the germline V gene are SGDLS and YYNGEE. CDR3 coding DNA: TGTGCCAGCAGCGTAGGCGATAGCGGGACCTACGAGCAGTACTTC. This encodes CASSVGDSGTYEQYF.

V is TRBV11-2 and J is TRBJ2-7, with TRBD2 matching 13 bases. V lost 8 bases, J lost 0 bases, and 16 bases stayed unmatched. This CDR3 comprises 19 residues. CDR1 and CDR2 (germline): SGHAT, FQNNGV. CDR3 DNA: TGTGCCAGCGCTCCCGGGACTAGCGGGGAGTTCTACAACTCCTACGAGCAGTACTTC. Protein product: CASAPGTSGEFYNSYEQYF. The variable domain in full, with the rest retrieved from reference TRBV11-2 and TRBJ2-7, is EAGVAQSPRYKIIEKRQSVAFWCNPISGHATLYWYQQILGQGPKLLIQFQNNGVVDDSQLPKDRFSAERLKGVDSTLKIQPAKLEDSAVYLCASAPGTSGEFYNSYEQYFGPGTRLTVT.

The gene calls are TRBV29-1 and TRBJ1-1, with D perhaps TRBD1 (6 bases). Germline V gene lookup returns CDR1 SQVTM and CDR2 ANQGSEA. Trimming pared 1 base from V and 8 bases from J, leaving 14 bases between. This CDR3 comprises 13 residues. This CDR3 reads CSVEVSTGMEAFF. The CDR3 DNA reads TGCAGCGTTGAAGTTTCGACAGGCATGGAAGCTTTCTTT.

This clonotype was counted only a few times. The junction departs from germline at one end; a sequencing error may be responsible. The V gene is TRBV7-2, the J gene TRBJ2-7; weak D call: TRBD2 (6 bases). The CDR3 runs 15 residues. Looked up from germline, CDR1 is SGHTA and CDR2 is FQGNSA. The CDR3 is CASSLASVPGYEQYF. CDR3 DNA: TGTGCCAGCAGCCTAGCGTCCGTGCCGGGCTACGAGCAGTACTTC.

The V gene is TRBV7-9, the J gene TRBJ2-7; TRBD2 might be the D (6 bases). The CDR3 has 14 residues. V lost 5 bases and J 6 bases, leaving 17 bases between the germline ends. Germline values: CDR1 SEHNR, CDR2 FQNEAQ (reference sequence). The CDR3 nucleotides read TGTGCCAGCAGCCGCGGGACTCCGCCGGCCGAGCAGTACTTC. Amino acids: CASSRGTPPAEQYF.